The 9 T cell receptor beta chains reported below all come from one sample, sequenced in a study of blood T cell dynamics during melanoma immunotherapy. The time point: week 3, after first cycle of checkpoint inhibitor. The repertoire was sequenced with immunoSEQ multiplex PCR; TCRdb's copy has only in-frame clones and lacks some. Here the sample spans roughly 14,000 clones, roughly nine tenths being singletons. This material consisted of blood, taken from a patient treated with checkpoint blockade. The receptors here all came from a human donor with melanoma.

The genes are TRBV19 and TRBJ2-5, with D tentatively TRBD1 (6 bases). The germline CDR1 and CDR2 sequences are LNHDA and SQIVND (reference sequence). The CDR3 contains 16 residues. V was cut by 2 bases and J by 1 base, with 14 bases left in between. The CDR3 DNA is TGTGCCAGTAGTATACAGGGGTTTGGGTTCCAAGAGACCCAGTACTTC. This encodes CASSIQGFGFQETQYF.

The J gene is TRBJ2-3, the V gene TRBV18; 8 nucleotides agree with TRBD2. J gave up 2 bases and V 5 bases, and 6 bases lay outside the gene matches. The CDR3 consists of 15 residues. The germline V gene encodes CDR1 KGHSH and CDR2 LQKENI. CDR3 sequence (DNA): TGTGCCAGCTCAAGGCTAGCGGGTCTCACAGATACGCAGTATTTT. Translation gives CASSRLAGLTDTQYF.

The rearrangement links TRBV7-2 to TRBJ2-7, with no clear D. The CDR3 has 13 residues. Germline loops: CDR1 SGHTA, CDR2 FQGNSA. The germline V and J ends were trimmed by 5 bases and 7 bases, with 15 bases remaining between them. The DNA for the CDR3 is TGTGCCAGCAGCCGCCTCAATGGCCAGGAGCAGTACTTC. Encoded protein: CASSRLNGQEQYF.

This clone was seen a handful of times. The gene calls are TRBV15 and TRBJ1-5; 7 positions match TRBD1. CDR1 LNHNV and CDR2 YYDKDF come from the germline V gene (reference sequence). The CDR3 extends over 17 amino acids. V trimming: 1 base; J trimming: 5 bases; junction bases outside the gene matches: 11. CDR3 sequence reads: CATSRVEGQLGDQPQHF. Here the CDR3 DNA reads TGTGCCACCAGCAGAGTAGAGGGACAGCTAGGGGATCAGCCCCAGCATTTT.

The V gene is TRBV7-2, the J gene TRBJ2-3, with D tentatively TRBD2 (5 bases). Trimming removed 0 bases at V and 1 base at J, with 5 bases between. CDR3 length: 14 amino acids. Germline CDR1 SGHTA, CDR2 FQGNSA. The CDR3 region has the DNA TGTGCCAGCAGCTTAGCGGGAGGCACAGATACGCAGTATTTT. This gives the protein CASSLAGGTDTQYF.

V and J are TRBV19 and TRBJ1-1; D is ambiguous. Deletions cut 7 bases from V and 1 base from J, with 10 bases between. The CDR3 is made up of 13 amino acids. The germline gives CDR1 LNHDA, CDR2 SQIVND (reference sequence). This CDR3 reads CASIRWANTEAFF. In DNA form, the CDR3 reads TGTGCCAGTATTCGGTGGGCGAACACTGAAGCTTTCTTT.

The chain joins TRBV6-6 to TRBJ2-7; the D call may be TRBD1 or TRBD2 (5 bases each). This CDR3 is built from 16 residues. CDR1 and CDR2 from the germline V gene are MNHNY and SVGAGI (reference sequence). V gave up 4 bases and J gave up 1 base, with 17 bases separating them. CDR3 coding DNA: TGTGCCAGCAGTTGGGGGAACAGAGGCTTGTCCTACGAGCAGTACTTC. This sequence encodes CASSWGNRGLSYEQYF.

The chain recombines TRBV4-3 with TRBJ1-2; 10 nucleotides match TRBD1. From germline, CDR1 is LGHNA and CDR2 YSLEER. CDR3 length: 17 amino acids. Trimming cost V 1 base and J 7 bases; bases outside gene matches: 12. Here the CDR3 reads CASSQGREGQGRGGYTF. As DNA, the CDR3 is TGCGCCAGCAGCCAAGGACGGGAGGGACAGGGGCGAGGTGGCTACACCTTC.

V gene TRBV14 combines with J gene TRBJ2-4, with TRBD2 matching over 9 bases. Trimming removed 8 bases from V and 7 bases from J; junction bases left unmatched: 6. The CDR3 contains 13 residues. Germline V CDR1 and CDR2: SGHDN, FVKESK. CDR3 protein: CASRNSGSNIQYF. CDR3 coding DNA: TGTGCCAGCCGTAATAGCGGGAGTAACATTCAGTACTTC.